The present T cell receptor (beta chain) was sequenced within a study of T cells after yellow fever vaccination. TCRdb reprocessed the 5' RACE reads via MiXCR and lists one record per CDR3 protein. The sample consists of 250,000 or so distinct CDR3 sequences, about 7% of them appearing once. Study conclusions and caveats: The appearance of a small share of clonotypes in both CD4 and CD8 compartments was observed.

The germline CDR1 and CDR2 sequences are SGHRS and YFSETQ. Trimming left V 6 bases short and J 5 bases short, with 14 bases between. The CDR3 totals 13 residues. This clonotype was observed a handful of times. The target antigen is unknown. This chain connects TRBV5-1 to TRBJ2-5; tentative D call: TRBD1 (5 bases). The material sequenced was CD4+ T cells sorted from PBMCs, taken 15 days after the yellow fever booster vaccination. The TCR was taken from a man aged 25 to 45 who received the YFV17D yellow fever vaccine. CDR3 bases: TGCGCCAGCACCCTGCAGGGTACGGAGACCCAGTACTTC. Its protein product is CASTLQGTETQYF. The variable domain in full, completed from reference TRBV5-1 and TRBJ2-5, reads KAGVTQTPRYLIKTRGQQVTLSCSPISGHRSVSWYQQTPGQGLQFLFEYFSETQRNKGNFPGRFSGRQFSNSRSEMNVSTLELGDSALYLCASTLQGTETQYFGPGTRLLVL.